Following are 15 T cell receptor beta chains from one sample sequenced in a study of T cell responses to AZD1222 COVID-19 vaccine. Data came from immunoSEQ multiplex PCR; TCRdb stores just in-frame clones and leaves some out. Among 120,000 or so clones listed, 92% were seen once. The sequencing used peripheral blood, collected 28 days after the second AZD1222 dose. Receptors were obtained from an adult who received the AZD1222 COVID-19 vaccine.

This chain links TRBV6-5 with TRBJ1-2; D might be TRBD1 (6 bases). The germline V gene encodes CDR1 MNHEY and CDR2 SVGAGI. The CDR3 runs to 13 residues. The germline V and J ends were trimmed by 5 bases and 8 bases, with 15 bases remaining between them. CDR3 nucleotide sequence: TGTGCCAGCAGTACTCCAGGGGCGAAAGGCTACACCTTC. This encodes CASSTPGAKGYTF.

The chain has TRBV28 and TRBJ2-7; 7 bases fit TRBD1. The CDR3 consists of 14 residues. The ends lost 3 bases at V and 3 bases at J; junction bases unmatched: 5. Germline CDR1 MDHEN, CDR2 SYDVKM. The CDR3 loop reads CASSFLGQFYEQYF. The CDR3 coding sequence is TGTGCCAGCAGTTTCTTGGGACAGTTCTACGAGCAGTACTTC.

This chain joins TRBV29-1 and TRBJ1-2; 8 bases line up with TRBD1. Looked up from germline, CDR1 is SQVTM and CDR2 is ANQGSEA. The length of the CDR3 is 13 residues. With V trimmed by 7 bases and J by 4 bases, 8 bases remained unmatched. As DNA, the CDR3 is TGCAGCGCCCGGGACAGGACCAGCTATGGCTACACCTTC. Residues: CSARDRTSYGYTF. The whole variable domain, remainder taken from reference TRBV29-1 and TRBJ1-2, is SAVISQKPSRDICQRGTSLTIQCQVDSQVTMMFWYRQQPGQSLTLIATANQGSEATYESGFVIDKFPISRPNLTFSTLTVSNMSPEDSSIYLCSARDRTSYGYTFGSGTRLTVV.

CDR3 DNA: TGCGCCAGCAGCTCCCAACCGGGACAGGGAAAGGGTGGCTACACCTTC. Translating gives CASSSQPGQGKGGYTF. The gene calls are TRBV5-1 and TRBJ1-2, with TRBD1 identical over 9 bases. The CDR3 covers 16 residues. Germline CDR1 SGHRS, CDR2 YFSETQ. V dropped 3 bases and J dropped 7; count of bases not matched to a gene: 13.

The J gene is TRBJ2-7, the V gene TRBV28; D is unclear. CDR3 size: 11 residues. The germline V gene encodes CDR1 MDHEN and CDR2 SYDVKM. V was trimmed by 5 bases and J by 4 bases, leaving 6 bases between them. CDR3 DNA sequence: TGTGCCAGCAGTCAACATTACGAGCAGTACTTC. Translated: CASSQHYEQYF.

CDR3 sequence (DNA): TGTGCCAGCAGCCACGATGTGTTGGGGGCTCGGGGCTACACCTTC. Its protein is CASSHDVLGARGYTF. The rearrangement links TRBV11-2 to TRBJ1-2; D is perhaps TRBD1 (6 bases). Per the germline V gene, CDR1 is SGHAT and CDR2 is FQNNGV. This CDR3 spans 15 amino acids. Trimming removed 5 bases from V and 8 bases from J, with 21 bases in between. Full variable domain (remainder filled in from reference TRBV11-2 and TRBJ1-2): EAGVAQSPRYKIIEKRQSVAFWCNPISGHATLYWYQQILGQGPKLLIQFQNNGVVDDSQLPKDRFSAERLKGVDSTLKIQPAKLEDSAVYLCASSHDVLGARGYTFGSGTRLTVV.

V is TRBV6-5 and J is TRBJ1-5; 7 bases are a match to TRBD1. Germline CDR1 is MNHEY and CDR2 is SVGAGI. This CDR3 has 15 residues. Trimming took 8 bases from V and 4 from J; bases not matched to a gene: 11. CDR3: CASAGLTGKNQPQHF. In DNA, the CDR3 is TGTGCCAGCGCCGGATTGACAGGGAAGAATCAGCCCCAGCATTTT.

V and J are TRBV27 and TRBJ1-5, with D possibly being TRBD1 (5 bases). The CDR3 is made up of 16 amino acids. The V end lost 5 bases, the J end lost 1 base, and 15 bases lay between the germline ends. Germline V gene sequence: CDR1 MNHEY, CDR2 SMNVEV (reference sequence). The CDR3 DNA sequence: TGTGCCAGCAGTCCCCGGACAACCACGAGCAATCAGCCCCAGCATTTT. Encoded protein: CASSPRTTTSNQPQHF.

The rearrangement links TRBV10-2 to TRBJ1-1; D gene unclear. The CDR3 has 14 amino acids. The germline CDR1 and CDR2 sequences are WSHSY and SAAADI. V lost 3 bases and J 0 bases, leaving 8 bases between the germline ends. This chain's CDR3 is CASSDEQMNTEAFF. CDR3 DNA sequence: TGCGCCAGCAGTGATGAACAGATGAACACTGAAGCTTTCTTT.

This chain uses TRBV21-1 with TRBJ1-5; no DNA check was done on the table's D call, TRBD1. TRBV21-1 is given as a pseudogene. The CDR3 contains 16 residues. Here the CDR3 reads CASSRADYRGTQPQHF. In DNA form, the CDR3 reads TGTGCCAGCAGCAGAGCCGATTACAGGGGCACTCAGCCCCAGCATTTT.

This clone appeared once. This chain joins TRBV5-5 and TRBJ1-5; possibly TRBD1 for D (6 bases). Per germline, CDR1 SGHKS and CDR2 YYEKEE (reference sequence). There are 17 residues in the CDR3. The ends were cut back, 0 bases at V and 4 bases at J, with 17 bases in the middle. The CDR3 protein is CASSLEGTGGGNQPQHF. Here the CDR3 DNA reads TGTGCCAGCAGCTTGGAAGGTACCGGGGGCGGTAATCAGCCCCAGCATTTT.

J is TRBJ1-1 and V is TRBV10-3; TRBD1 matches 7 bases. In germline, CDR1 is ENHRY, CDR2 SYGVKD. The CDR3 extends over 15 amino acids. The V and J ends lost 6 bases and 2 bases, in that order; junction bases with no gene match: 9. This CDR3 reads CAIRRMTGSNTEAFF. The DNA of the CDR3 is TGTGCCATCAGAAGAATGACAGGGAGTAACACTGAAGCTTTCTTT.

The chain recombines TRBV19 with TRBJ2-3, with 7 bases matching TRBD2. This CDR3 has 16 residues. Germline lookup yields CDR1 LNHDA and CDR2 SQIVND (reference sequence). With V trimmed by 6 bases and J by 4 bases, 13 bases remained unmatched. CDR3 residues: CASSPFGAGEADTQYF. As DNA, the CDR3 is TGTGCCAGTAGCCCCTTTGGGGCGGGAGAAGCAGATACGCAGTATTTT.

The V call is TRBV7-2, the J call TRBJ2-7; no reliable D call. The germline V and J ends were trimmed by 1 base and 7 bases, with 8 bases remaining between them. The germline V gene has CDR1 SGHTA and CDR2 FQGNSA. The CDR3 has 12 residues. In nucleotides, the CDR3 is TGTGCCAGCAGCTTAGGGGCCCTAGAGCAGTACTTC. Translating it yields CASSLGALEQYF.

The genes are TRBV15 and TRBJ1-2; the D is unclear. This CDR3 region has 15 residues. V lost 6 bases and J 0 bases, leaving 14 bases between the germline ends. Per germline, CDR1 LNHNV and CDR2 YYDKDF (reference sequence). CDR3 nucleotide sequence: TGTGCCACCAGGGCAGGCACAGCTTCTAACTATGGCTACACCTTC. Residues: CATRAGTASNYGYTF. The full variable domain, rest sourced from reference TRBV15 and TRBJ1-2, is DAMVIQNPRYQVTQFGKPVTLSCSQTLNHNVMYWYQQKSSQAPKLLFHYYDKDFNNEADTPDNFQSRRPNTSFCFLDIRSPGLGDTAMYLCATRAGTASNYGYTFGSGTRLTVV.